This TCR beta chain came from a study of blood T cells in healthy people across ages. Study-level findings and limits: The fall in TCR beta diversity per million T cells was roughly linear with age.

To note about this clonotype: Its antigen is still unknown.

A J-beta primer mix and a sample-barcoded 5' primer were used in a second PCR of about 7 to 12 cycles. TCRdb re-called the 5' RACE reads through MiXCR, storing one row per CDR3 protein. This sample carries around 1,500,000 distinct CDR3 sequences, 28% of them seen once, and the ten largest clones take more than 6%. The sample, about 10 milliliters of peripheral blood, was drawn from each donor. Sample: blood. This clonotype originated in a woman in her 30s in good health.

Written as DNA, the CDR3 is TGTGCCACCAGCAGAGATCTTGACAGAAACTATGGCTACACCTTC. This sequence encodes CATSRDLDRNYGYTF. The chain combines TRBV15 with TRBJ1-2, with TRBD1 as a possible D gene (5 bases). The V gene's germline CDR1 is LNHNV and CDR2 YYDKDF (reference sequence). Trimming took off 0 bases at V and 2 bases at J, with 10 bases between the two ends. CDR3 length: 15 residues.